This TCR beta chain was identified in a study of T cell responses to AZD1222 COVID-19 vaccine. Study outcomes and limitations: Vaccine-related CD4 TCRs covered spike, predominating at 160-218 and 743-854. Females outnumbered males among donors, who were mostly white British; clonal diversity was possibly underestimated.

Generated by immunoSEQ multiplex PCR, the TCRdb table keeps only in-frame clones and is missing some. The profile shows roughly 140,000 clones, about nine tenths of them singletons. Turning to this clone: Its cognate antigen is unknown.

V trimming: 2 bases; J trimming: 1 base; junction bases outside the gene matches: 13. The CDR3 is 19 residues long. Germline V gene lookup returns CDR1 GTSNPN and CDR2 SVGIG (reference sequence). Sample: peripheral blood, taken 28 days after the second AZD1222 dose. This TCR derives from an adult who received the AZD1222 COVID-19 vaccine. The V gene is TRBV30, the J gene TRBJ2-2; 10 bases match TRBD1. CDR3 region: CAWSQPGQGKRLNTGELFF. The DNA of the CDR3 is TGTGCCTGGAGTCAACCGGGACAGGGGAAAAGGTTGAACACCGGGGAGCTGTTTTTT.